This T cell receptor (beta chain) was observed in a study of T-cell memory formation after mild COVID-19. Whole-study findings and limits: A second wave expanding day 15 to 37 was CD4+-biased; contracting clones were balanced.

TCRdb reanalysed the 5' RACE reads using MiXCR and keeps one entry per CDR3 protein. The sample records 300,000 to 400,000 distinct CDR3 sequences, 28% being singletons. The CDR3 loop spans 14 amino acids. Trimming pared 0 bases from V and 3 bases from J, leaving 9 bases between. This clonotype was seen only once. The antigen is unknown. Sequencing used PBMCs or a T cell subset sorted from them (not recorded which). The TCR was taken from an adult woman who had mild COVID-19 (a few samples of this study predate the infection). Cell type and time point are not known. This chain links TRBV12-3 or TRBV12-4 with TRBJ2-7; D is unclear. This CDR3 reads CASSLARHIYEQYF. CDR3 nucleotide sequence: TGTGCCAGCAGTTTAGCGAGACATATCTACGAGCAGTACTTC.